Following are 10 T cell receptor beta chains from one sample sequenced in a study of T cells after posttransplantation cyclophosphamide. A marrow graft followed busulfan-fludarabine conditioning, with cyclophosphamide on days +3 and +4. The repertoire was sequenced with immunoSEQ multiplex PCR; TCRdb's copy has only in-frame clones and lacks some. Among fewer than 20,000 clones listed, around 70% were seen once. The material sequenced was PBMCs, taken after an allogeneic stem cell transplant with post-transplant cyclophosphamide. These TCRs come from a male patient in his thirties who received an allogeneic stem cell transplant from a related donor, was CMV-positive, and had acute GVHD only. Some of the T cells may derive from the graft donor.

The chain is built from TRBV15 and TRBJ2-5, with D maybe TRBD2 (5 bases). The CDR3 is 16 amino acids. The germline V gene encodes CDR1 LNHNV and CDR2 YYDKDF (reference sequence). Trimming removed 3 bases from V and 1 base from J, with 15 bases in between. The CDR3 coding sequence is TGTGCCACCAGCAGGATACGGACTGTACCCCAAGAGACCCAGTACTTC. It translates to CATSRIRTVPQETQYF.

This chain uses TRBV25-1 with TRBJ2-1; possibly TRBD1 for D (6 bases). CDR1 is MGHDK, CDR2 SYGVNS, per germline. Between the trimmed V and J ends, which lost 2 bases and 5 bases, there was a span of 16 bases. This CDR3 contains 16 residues. The CDR3 loop reads CASSEQGLGGHNEQFF. The CDR3 DNA reads TGTGCCAGCAGTGAACAGGGGCTTGGAGGTCACAATGAGCAGTTCTTC.

This sequence joins TRBV5-1 and TRBJ1-1, with TRBD1 matching over 10 bases. Trimming removed 4 bases from V and 11 bases from J; junction bases left unmatched: 11. CDR1 is SGHRS, CDR2 YFSETQ, per germline. The CDR3 spans 14 residues. This CDR3 is CASSTDRGLIGAFF. CDR3 sequence (DNA): TGCGCCAGCAGCACCGACAGGGGGCTAATTGGGGCTTTCTTT.

The chain links TRBV7-9 to TRBJ2-3, with D uncertain. The CDR3 contains 14 residues. Germline V gives CDR1 SEHNR, CDR2 FQNEAQ (reference sequence). The germline V and J ends were trimmed by 2 bases and 0 bases, with 6 bases remaining between them. Here the CDR3 DNA reads TGTGCCAGCAGCTTACTATCGAGCACAGATACGCAGTATTTT. Translating it yields CASSLLSSTDTQYF.

This clone was observed at least ten times. The V call is TRBV4-1, the J call TRBJ1-1; D is unclear. Trimming removed 4 bases from V and 0 bases from J, with 9 bases in between. The CDR3 has 14 residues. Looked up from germline, CDR1 is MGHRA and CDR2 is YSYEKL. The DNA for the CDR3 is TGCGCCAGCAGCCGCGGACTCATGAACACTGAAGCTTTCTTT. This translates into CASSRGLMNTEAFF.

J is TRBJ2-5 and V is TRBV7-9; no reliable D call. V gave up 5 bases and J gave up 1 base, with 14 bases separating them. Germline V gives CDR1 SEHNR, CDR2 FQNEAQ (reference sequence). This CDR3 spans 15 amino acids. CDR3 nucleotides: TGTGCCAGCAGCAAAAAGCGTCAAGTCCAAGAGACCCAGTACTTC. Its translation: CASSKKRQVQETQYF.

CDR3 amino acids: CASSVGLVSYEQYF. In DNA, the CDR3 is TGTGCCAGCAGCGTGGGACTAGTATCTTACGAGCAGTACTTC. The V call is TRBV27, the J call TRBJ2-7; 8 bases are a match to TRBD2. This CDR3 comprises 14 residues. The germline gives CDR1 MNHEY, CDR2 SMNVEV (reference sequence). Unmatched junction bases numbered 8, after V lost 6 bases and J lost 4 bases.

This chain connects TRBV5-6 to TRBJ2-7, with D possibly being TRBD2 (6 bases). The ends were cut back, 4 bases at V and 5 bases at J, with 10 bases in the middle. The germline gives CDR1 SGHDT, CDR2 YYEEEE. This CDR3 has 12 amino acids. The CDR3 here is CASSTGSHEQYF. The CDR3 DNA reads as TGTGCCAGCAGCACCGGGAGCCACGAGCAGTACTTC.

This chain connects TRBV7-9 to TRBJ2-1; D may be TRBD2 (7 bases). The V end lost 3 bases, the J end lost 8 bases, and 17 bases lay between the germline ends. The germline gives CDR1 SEHNR, CDR2 FQNEAQ (reference sequence). The CDR3 has 15 amino acids. CDR3 residues: CASSLMSGGSYEQFF. CDR3 bases: TGTGCCAGCAGCTTGATGTCGGGGGGCAGTTATGAGCAGTTCTTC.

The rearrangement joins TRBV28 to TRBJ2-7; D not certain. This CDR3 has 15 residues. Germline values: CDR1 MDHEN, CDR2 SYDVKM. Between the trimmed V and J ends, which lost 5 bases and 4 bases, there was a span of 18 bases. The DNA of the CDR3 is TGTGCCAGCAGTCCCCCCCGACCTGGGCCGTACGAGCAGTACTTC. As protein: CASSPPRPGPYEQYF.